This TCR beta chain comes out of a study of blood T cell repertoires in COVID-19. The CDR3 spans 15 residues. The V end lost 0 bases, the J end lost 1 base, and 11 bases lay between the germline ends. Germline V gene data show CDR1 as SGDLS and CDR2 as YYNGEE. Per the authors' pipeline: Estimation of nucleated cell counts relied on the amplification of reference gene primers. The assay was immunoSEQ multiplex PCR, and TCRdb's table has in-frame clones only and misses some. Clone size and V and J calls were adopted from that table, with D and trimming inferred from the DNA. This sample has hundreds of thousands of clones, with approximately 90% found just once. The study drew participants aged about 18 to 95 years from roughly 25 US areas.

This rearrangement joins TRBV9 to TRBJ2-7, with D perhaps TRBD2 (5 bases). The sequencing input was PBMCs or T cells enriched from blood (not recorded which). This sequence was found in a woman aged 40-49 years who had recovered from COVID-19. The CDR3 protein is CASSVEGSGSYEQYF. The DNA for the CDR3 is TGTGCCAGCAGCGTAGAGGGAAGCGGATCCTACGAGCAGTACTTC.